This T cell receptor beta chain was sequenced in a study of beta chain features in type 1 diabetes. For the study at large: Examination spanned about 110 million sorted cells from all samples. General study findings and limits: Moderate but significant shortening of TCRB CDR3s was recorded in all four CD4+ subsets from Type 1 diabetes patients. Lower insertion and higher deletion counts appeared at VDJ junctions in type 1 diabetes patients. The naive, central memory and Treg TCRB repertoires showed an apparent similarity that was greater among patients than among healthy donors.

The germline V gene encodes CDR1 SQVTM and CDR2 ANQGSEA. Between the trimmed V and J ends, which lost 3 bases and 7 bases, there was a span of 12 bases. CDR3 size: 12 residues. Every isolated RNA sample was fully reverse transcribed, so sequencing captured expressed TCRB transcripts. Libraries were prepared by immunoSEQ multiplex PCR; TCRdb keeps only in-frame clonotypes and omits some of them. This sample has around 260,000 clones; roughly 20% occur once, and the top ten carry approximately 0.029%. In its sample, this clone was seen a few times. The target antigen is unknown. The sequencing input was naive CD4+ T cells from blood. The chain employs TRBV29-1 and TRBJ1-2; possibly TRBD1 for D (6 bases). This clonotype originated in a woman in her thirties or forties with type 1 diabetes. In nucleotides, the CDR3 is TGCAGCGTTGAGGTGGGGGCGCGTGGCTACACCTTC. It yields the protein CSVEVGARGYTF.